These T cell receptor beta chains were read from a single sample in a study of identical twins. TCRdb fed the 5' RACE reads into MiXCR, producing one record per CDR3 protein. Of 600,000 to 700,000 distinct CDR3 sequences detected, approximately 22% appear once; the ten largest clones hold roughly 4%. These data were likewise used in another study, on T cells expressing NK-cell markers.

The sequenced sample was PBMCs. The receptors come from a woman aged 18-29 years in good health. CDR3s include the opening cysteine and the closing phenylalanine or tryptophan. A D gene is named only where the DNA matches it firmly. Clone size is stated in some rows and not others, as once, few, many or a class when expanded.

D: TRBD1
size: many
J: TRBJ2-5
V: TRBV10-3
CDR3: CAISGGQKETQYF
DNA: TGTGCCATCAGTGGGGGACAGAAAGAGACCCAGTACTTC

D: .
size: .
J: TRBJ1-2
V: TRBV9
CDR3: CASSVPGTGRGYTF
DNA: TGTGCCAGCAGCGTACCGGGGACCGGGAGGGGCTACACCTTC

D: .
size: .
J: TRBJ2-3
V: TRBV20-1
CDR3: CSAASGGTDTQYF
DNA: TGCAGTGCTGCCTCCGGAGGCACAGATACGCAGTATTTT

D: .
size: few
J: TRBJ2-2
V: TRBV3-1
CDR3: CASSRLGHLTGELFF
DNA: TGTGCCAGCAGCCGACTTGGACATCTTACCGGGGAGCTGTTTTTT

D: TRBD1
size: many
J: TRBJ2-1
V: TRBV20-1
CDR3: CSARGTDRLVNNEQFF
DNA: TGCAGTGCTAGGGGTACGGACAGGCTGGTGAACAATGAGCAGTTCTTC

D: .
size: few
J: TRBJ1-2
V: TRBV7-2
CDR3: CASSYGRVYGYTF
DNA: TGTGCCAGCAGCTACGGCAGGGTATATGGCTACACCTTC

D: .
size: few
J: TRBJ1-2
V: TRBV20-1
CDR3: CSARSFRSANYGYTF
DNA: TGCAGTGCTAGATCGTTCAGGTCCGCTAACTATGGCTACACCTTC

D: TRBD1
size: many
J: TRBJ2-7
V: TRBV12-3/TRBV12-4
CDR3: CASSSETGTYEQYF
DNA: TGTGCCAGCAGTTCGGAGACAGGGACCTACGAGCAGTACTTC

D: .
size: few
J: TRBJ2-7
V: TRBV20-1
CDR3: CSAIRPSSYEQYF
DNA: TGCAGTGCTATTAGACCGTCATCCTACGAGCAGTACTTC

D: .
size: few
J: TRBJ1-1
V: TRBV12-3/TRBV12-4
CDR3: CASRPDRPNTEAFF
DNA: TGTGCCAGCAGACCCGACAGGCCGAACACTGAAGCTTTCTTT

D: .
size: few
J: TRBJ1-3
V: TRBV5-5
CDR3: CASSPVGGAVGNTIYF
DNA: TGTGCCAGCAGTCCGGTTGGGGGAGCAGTTGGAAACACCATATATTTT

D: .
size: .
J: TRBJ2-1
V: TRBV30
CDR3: CAWKEVDEQFF
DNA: TGTGCCTGGAAGGAAGTAGATGAGCAGTTCTTC

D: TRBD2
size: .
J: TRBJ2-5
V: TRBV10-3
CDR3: CAINSGNQETQYF
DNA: TGTGCCATCAATAGCGGGAACCAAGAGACCCAGTACTTC

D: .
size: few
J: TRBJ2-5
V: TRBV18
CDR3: CASSPGLQGEETQYF
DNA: TGTGCCAGCTCACCCGGACTACAGGGAGAGGAGACCCAGTACTTC

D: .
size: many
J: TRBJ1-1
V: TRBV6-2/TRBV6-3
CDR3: CASSYRGNTEAFF
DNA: TGTGCCAGCAGTTACAGGGGGAACACTGAAGCTTTCTTT

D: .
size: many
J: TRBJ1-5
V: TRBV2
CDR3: CASTGTGNQPQHF
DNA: TGTGCCAGCACCGGGACGGGCAATCAGCCCCAGCATTTT

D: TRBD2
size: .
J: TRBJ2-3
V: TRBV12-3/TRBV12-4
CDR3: CASSAGGSTDTQYF
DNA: TGTGCCAGCAGTGCGGGGGGAAGCACAGATACGCAGTATTTT

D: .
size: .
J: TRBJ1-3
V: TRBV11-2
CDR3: CASSPLTRRRGSENTIYF
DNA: TGTGCCAGCAGTCCACTTACGCGCCGACGGGGGAGCGAAAACACCATATATTTT

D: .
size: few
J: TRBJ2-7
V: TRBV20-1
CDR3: CSASSAGATDEQYF
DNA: TGCAGTGCTAGCTCTGCGGGGGCAACAGACGAGCAGTACTTC